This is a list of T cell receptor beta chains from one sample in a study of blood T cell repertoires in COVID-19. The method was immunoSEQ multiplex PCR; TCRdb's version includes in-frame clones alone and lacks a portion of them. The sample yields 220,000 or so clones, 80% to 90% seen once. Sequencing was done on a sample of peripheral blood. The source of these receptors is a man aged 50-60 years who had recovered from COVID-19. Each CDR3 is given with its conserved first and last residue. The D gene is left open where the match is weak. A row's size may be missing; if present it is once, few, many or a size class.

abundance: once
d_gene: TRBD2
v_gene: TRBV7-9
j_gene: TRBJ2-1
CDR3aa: CASSTATPSAGGTWRPNEQFF
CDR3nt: TGTGCCAGCAGCACCGCAACCCCCTCGGCGGGAGGAACGTGGCGCCCCAATGAGCAGTTCTTC

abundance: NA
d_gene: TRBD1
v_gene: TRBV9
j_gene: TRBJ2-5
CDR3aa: CASSVSGTAKETQYF
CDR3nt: TGTGCCAGCAGCGTATCCGGGACAGCTAAAGAGACCCAGTACTTC

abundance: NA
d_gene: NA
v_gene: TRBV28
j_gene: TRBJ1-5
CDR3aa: CASSLLGRNQPQHF
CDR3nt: TGTGCCAGCAGTTTACTGGGGCGCAATCAGCCCCAGCATTTT

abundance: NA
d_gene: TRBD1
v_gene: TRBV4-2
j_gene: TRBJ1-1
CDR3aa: CASSPSDRVGPEAFF
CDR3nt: TGTGCCAGCAGCCCCTCGGACAGGGTAGGCCCTGAAGCTTTCTTT

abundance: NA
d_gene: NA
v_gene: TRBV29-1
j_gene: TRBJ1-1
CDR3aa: CSVGSHQGGTEAFF
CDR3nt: TGCAGCGTTGGGTCCCACCAGGGAGGCACTGAAGCTTTCTTT

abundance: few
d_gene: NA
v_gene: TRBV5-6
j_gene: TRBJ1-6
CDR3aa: CASSLTANSPLHF
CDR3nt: TGTGCCAGCAGCTTGACAGCCAATTCACCCCTCCACTTT

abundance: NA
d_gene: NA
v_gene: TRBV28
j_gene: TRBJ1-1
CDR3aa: CASSSRGGGTNTEAFF
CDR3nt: TGTGCCAGCAGTTCCAGGGGAGGGGGGACGAACACTGAAGCTTTCTTT

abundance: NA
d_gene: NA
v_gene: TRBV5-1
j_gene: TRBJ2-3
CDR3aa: CASSLQGSVGTDTQYF
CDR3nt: TGCGCCAGCAGCTTGCAGGGGTCGGTGGGCACAGATACGCAGTATTTT

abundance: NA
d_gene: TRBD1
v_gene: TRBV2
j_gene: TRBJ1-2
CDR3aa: CASSIQGAGGYTF
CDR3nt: TGTGCCAGCAGTATACAGGGGGCGGGTGGCTACACCTTC

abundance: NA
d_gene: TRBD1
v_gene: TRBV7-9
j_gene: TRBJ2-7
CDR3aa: CASSSTGTGSTYEQYF
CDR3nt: TGTGCCAGCAGCTCTACCGGGACAGGAAGCACCTACGAGCAGTACTTC

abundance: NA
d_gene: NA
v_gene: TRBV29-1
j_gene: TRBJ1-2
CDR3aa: CSVEDRSASDYGYTF
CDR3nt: TGCAGCGTTGAAGATCGTTCAGCGTCTGACTATGGCTACACCTTC

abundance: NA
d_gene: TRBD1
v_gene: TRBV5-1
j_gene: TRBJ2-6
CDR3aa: CASSLGDRAGANVLTF
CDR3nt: TGCGCCAGCAGCTTGGGGGACAGGGCTGGGGCCAACGTCCTGACTTTC

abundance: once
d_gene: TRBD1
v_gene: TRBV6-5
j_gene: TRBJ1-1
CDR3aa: CASSSRRTGEAFF
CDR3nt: TGTGCCAGCAGTTCCCGGAGGACAGGTGAAGCTTTCTTT

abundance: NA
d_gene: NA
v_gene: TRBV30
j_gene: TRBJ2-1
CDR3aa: CAWSLGSSYNEQFF
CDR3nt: TGTGCCTGGAGTCTGGGGAGCTCCTACAATGAGCAGTTCTTC

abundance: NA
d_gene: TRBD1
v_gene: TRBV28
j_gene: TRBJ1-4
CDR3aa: CASRGGGGDEKLFF
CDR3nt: TGTGCCAGCAGAGGGGGCGGAGGTGATGAAAAACTGTTTTTT

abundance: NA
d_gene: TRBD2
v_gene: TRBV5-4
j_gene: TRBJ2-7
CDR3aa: CASSRGLAGGFYEQYF
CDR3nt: TGTGCCAGCAGTCGGGGACTAGCGGGAGGGTTCTACGAGCAGTACTTC

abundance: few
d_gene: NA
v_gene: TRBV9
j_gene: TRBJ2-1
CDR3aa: CASSVPGVNNEQFF
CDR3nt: TGTGCCAGCAGCGTCCCGGGAGTGAACAATGAGCAGTTCTTC

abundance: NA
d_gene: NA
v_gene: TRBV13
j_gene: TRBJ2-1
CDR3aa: CASSPFRGNDEQFF
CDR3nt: TGTGCCAGCAGCCCCTTCCGGGGGAACGATGAGCAGTTCTTC

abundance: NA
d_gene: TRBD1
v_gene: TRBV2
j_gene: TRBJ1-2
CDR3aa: CASSRDSALPNYGYTF
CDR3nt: TGTGCCAGCAGTCGGGACAGCGCTCTCCCCAACTATGGCTACACCTTC

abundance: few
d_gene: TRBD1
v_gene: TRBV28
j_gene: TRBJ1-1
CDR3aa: CASSPLSGQGAEAFF
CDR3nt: TGTGCCAGCAGTCCTCTTAGCGGACAGGGCGCTGAAGCTTTCTTT

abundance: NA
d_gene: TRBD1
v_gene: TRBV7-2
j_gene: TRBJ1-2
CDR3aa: CASSFRTGQLYGYTF
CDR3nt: TGTGCCAGCAGCTTCCGGACGGGACAGCTCTATGGCTACACCTTC

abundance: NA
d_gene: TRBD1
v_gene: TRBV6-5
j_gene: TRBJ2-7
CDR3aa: CASSWRQGEQYF
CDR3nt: TGTGCCAGCAGCTGGAGACAGGGCGAGCAGTACTTC

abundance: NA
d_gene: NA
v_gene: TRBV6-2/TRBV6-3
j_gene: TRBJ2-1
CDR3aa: CASSYGTAEQFF
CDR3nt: TGTGCCAGCAGTTACGGGACTGCCGAGCAGTTCTTC

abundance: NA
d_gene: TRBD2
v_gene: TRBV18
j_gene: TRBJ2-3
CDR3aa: CASSPTSGSSTDTQYF
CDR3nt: TGTGCCAGCTCGCCTACTAGCGGGTCTAGCACAGATACGCAGTATTTT

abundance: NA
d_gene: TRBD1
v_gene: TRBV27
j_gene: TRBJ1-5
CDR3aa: CASSLTGGARQPQHF
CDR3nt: TGTGCCAGCAGTTTGACAGGGGGCGCACGTCAGCCCCAGCATTTT

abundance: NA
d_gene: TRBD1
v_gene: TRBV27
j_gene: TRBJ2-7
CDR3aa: CASSSTGKGGEQYF
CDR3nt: TGTGCCAGCAGCTCGACAGGGAAGGGCGGCGAGCAGTACTTC